Detailed here is one T cell receptor (delta chain). Its target is unknown. The protein held in TCRdb is that of a much larger clone and does not match this DNA's translation at residue 7, likely because of a read error; the protein shown is translated from the DNA. The record originates from a study of γδ T cells in repeated Plasmodium falciparum infection. About the research overall: Malian children with intense seasonal malaria exposure were compared with matched Australian children.

Whole-study findings and limits: Over time and infection, Vgamma9/Vdelta2+ repertoires remained highly stable and polyclonal. One small rural Malian village, predominantly a single ethnic group, supplied the cohort.

TCRdb made new clone calls on the multiplex PCR reads using CATT. This table holds 70,000 to 95,000 delta-chain clones, 1.4% found once. Bulk repertoires came from Vgamma9/Vdelta2+ or Vdelta2-negative gammadelta T cells flow-sorted from PBMC. CDR1 and CDR2 from the germline V gene are GEAIGNYY and EKD. This CDR3 has 13 residues. Trimming pared 4 bases from V and 4 bases from J, leaving 9 bases between. Sequenced material: gamma-delta T cells from blood. The chain carries TRDV2 and TRDJ2; perhaps TRDD3 as D (6 bases). No J segment appears in TCRdb, so it was assigned here by matching the sequence to germline. This receptor was identified in a pool of human donors (malaria-infected and uninfected, not separated). CDR3: CACDYWETAQLFF. The CDR3 DNA is TGTGCCTGTGATTACTGGGAGACAGCACAACTCTTCTTT.